This T cell receptor (beta chain) was sequenced for a study of T cells in Graves' hyperthyroidism and ophthalmopathy. Study as a whole: The initial diagnosis was the point when peripheral blood was collected, ahead of any treatment. Findings and caveats of the study: Blood samples included most of the expanded thyroid clonotypes exceeding 0.001. Median prediction lead before ophthalmopathy onset was 6 to 8 months with the model.

The PBMCs were sourced from fresh peripheral blood (about 10 ml). The investigators amplified TCR beta CDR3 regions from RNA transcripts. Carried out on the TCR CDR3, a first-round RT-PCR used the HTBI primer set. TCRdb ran MiXCR on the multiplex PCR reads and lists one entry per CDR3 protein. The repertoire has about 640,000 distinct CDR3 sequences, roughly 15% of them found once; the top ten carry approximately 12%. This clonotype was counted between two and nine times. Its specificity is unknown. The CDR3 has 19 residues. Trimming left V 3 bases short and J 5 bases short, with 28 bases between. Germline V gene sequence: CDR1 KGHSH, CDR2 LQKENI.

This clonotype originated in a woman aged 45 to 65 with Graves' ophthalmopathy. The chain recombines TRBV18 with TRBJ1-1; weak D call: TRBD1 (5 bases). Material: blood. The CDR3 nucleotides read TGTGCCAGCTCACCCGGCGGGGCTTCGCCTATAATTCTCCAGACTGAAGCTTTCTTT. Encoded protein: CASSPGGASPIILQTEAFF.